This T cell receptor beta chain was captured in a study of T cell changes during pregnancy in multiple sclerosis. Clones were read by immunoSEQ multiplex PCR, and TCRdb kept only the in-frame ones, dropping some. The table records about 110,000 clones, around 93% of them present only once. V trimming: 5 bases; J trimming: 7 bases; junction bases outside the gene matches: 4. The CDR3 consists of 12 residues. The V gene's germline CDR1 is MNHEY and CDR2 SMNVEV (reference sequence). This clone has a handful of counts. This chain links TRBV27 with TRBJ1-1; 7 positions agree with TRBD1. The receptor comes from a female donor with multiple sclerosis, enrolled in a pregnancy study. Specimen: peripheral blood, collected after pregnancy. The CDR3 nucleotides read TGTGCCAGCAGTAAAGGGGGCAGTGAAGCTTTCTTT. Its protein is CASSKGGSEAFF.